The present T cell receptor beta chain was sequenced within a study of Ad26.COV2.S vaccination and SARS-CoV-2 variants. Study-wide context: Ad26.COV2.S was injected intramuscularly once or twice, 56 days apart. Study findings and constraints: Spike-specific TCR breadth in vaccine recipients exceeded that seen in placebo recipients. Spike-specific responses of CD8+ and CD4+ T cells were reported to display substantial breadth after vaccination.

This clone was seen a single time. The antigen is not known. Treatment given: some 19 received Ad26.COV2.S at low or high dose, single or two shots; 5 received placebo; per-sample allocation not given. After the first vaccine or placebo injection, samples were drawn on day 63. It was an adult aged 18-55 years in Boston who was the donor. The method was immunoSEQ multiplex PCR; TCRdb's version includes in-frame clones alone and lacks a portion of them. Altogether about 680,000 clones are present, approximately 88% being singletons, with the ten largest covering roughly 1.5%. With 5 bases removed from V and 4 bases from J, the gap between germline ends came to 14 bases. The CDR3 spans 14 residues. The V gene's germline CDR1 is MNHEY and CDR2 SVGEGT.

Sequencing used peripheral blood, obtained in a trial of Ad26.COV2.S vaccine versus placebo. The genes are TRBV6-2 or TRBV6-3 and TRBJ2-5; perhaps TRBD1 as D (6 bases). This TCR came from a person aged 18-65 years who received the Ad26.COV2.S COVID-19 vaccine or a placebo. The CDR3, as DNA: TGTGCCAGCAGTAAAGGGGGTGGGAGAGAGACCCAGTACTTC. Translated, it gives CASSKGGGRETQYF.